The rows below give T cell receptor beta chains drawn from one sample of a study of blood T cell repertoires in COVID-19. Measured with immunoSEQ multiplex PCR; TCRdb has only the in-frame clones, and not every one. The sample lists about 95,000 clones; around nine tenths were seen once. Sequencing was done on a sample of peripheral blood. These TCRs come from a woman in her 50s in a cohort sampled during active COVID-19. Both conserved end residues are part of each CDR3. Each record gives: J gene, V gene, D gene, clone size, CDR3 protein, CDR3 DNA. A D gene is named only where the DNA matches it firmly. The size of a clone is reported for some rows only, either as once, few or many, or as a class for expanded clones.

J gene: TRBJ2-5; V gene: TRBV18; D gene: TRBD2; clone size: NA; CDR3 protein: CASSPPLAGVETQYF; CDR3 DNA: TGTGCCAGCTCACCACCTCTAGCGGGGGTAGAGACCCAGTACTTC
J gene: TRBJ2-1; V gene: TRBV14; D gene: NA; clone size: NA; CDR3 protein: CASSRAGTAFWEQFF; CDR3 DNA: TGTGCCAGCAGCCGAGCCGGGACTGCCTTTTGGGAGCAGTTCTTC
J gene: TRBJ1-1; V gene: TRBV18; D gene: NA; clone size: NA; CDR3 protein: CASSPPGLTEAFF; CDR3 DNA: TGTGCCAGCTCACCACCGGGCCTCACTGAAGCTTTCTTT
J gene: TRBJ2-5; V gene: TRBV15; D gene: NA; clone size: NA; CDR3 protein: CATSRDRQTQETQYF; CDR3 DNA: TGTGCCACCAGCAGAGATAGACAGACTCAAGAGACCCAGTACTTC
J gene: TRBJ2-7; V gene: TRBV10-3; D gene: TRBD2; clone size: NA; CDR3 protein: CAISSSERGAGEQYF; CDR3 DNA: TGTGCCATCAGTTCGAGCGAGCGGGGGGCCGGGGAGCAGTACTTC
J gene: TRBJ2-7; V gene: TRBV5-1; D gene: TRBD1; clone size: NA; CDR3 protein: CASSSGTVSYEQYF; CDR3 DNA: TGCGCCAGCAGCTCCGGGACAGTTTCCTACGAGCAGTACTTC
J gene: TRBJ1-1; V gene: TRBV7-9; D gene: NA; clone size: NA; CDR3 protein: CASRRGGPNTEAFF; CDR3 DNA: TGTGCCAGCAGGAGGGGGGGCCCGAACACTGAAGCTTTCTTT
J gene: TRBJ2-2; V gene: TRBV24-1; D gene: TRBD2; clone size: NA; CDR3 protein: CATSDSWGGTNTGELFF; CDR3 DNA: TGTGCCACCAGTGATTCATGGGGGGGAACGAACACCGGGGAGCTGTTTTTT
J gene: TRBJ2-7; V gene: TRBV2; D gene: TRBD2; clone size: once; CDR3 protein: CASRPEIGGVEQYF; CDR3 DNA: TGTGCCAGCAGACCGGAAATTGGGGGGGTGGAGCAGTACTTC
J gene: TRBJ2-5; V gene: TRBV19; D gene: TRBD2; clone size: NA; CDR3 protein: CASSNPGLAGQETQYF; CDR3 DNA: TGTGCCAGTAGTAACCCGGGACTAGCGGGACAAGAGACCCAGTACTTC
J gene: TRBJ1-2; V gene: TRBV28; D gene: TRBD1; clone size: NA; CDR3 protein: CASSAGTGFSYGYTF; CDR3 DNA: TGTGCCAGCAGTGCCGGGACAGGGTTTAGCTATGGCTACACCTTC
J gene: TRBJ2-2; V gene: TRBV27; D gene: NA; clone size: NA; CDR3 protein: CASSTRWGTYTGELFF; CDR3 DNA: TGTGCCAGCAGTACTCGGTGGGGCACCTACACCGGGGAGCTGTTTTTT
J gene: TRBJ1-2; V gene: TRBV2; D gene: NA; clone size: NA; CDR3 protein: CASRRDTSIPYGYTF; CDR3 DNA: TGTGCCAGCAGGAGGGACACGTCCATCCCCTATGGCTACACCTTC
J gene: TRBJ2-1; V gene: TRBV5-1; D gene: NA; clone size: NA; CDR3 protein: CASSLEQGMDEQFF; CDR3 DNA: TGCGCCAGCAGCTTGGAACAGGGTATGGATGAGCAGTTCTTC
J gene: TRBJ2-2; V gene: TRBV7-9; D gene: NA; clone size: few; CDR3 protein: CASSSDRTGELFF; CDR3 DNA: TGTGCCAGCAGCTCCGACAGGACCGGGGAGCTGTTTTTT
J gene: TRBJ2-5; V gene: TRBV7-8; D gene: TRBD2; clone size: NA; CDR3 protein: CASSRGDRLKHGTSVLRGETQYF; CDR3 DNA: TGTGCCAGCAGCCGTGGGGACAGACTAAAGCACGGGACTAGCGTTCTCCGAGGAGAGACCCAGTACTTC
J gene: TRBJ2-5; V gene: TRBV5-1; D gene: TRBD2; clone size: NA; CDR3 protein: CASSLAASRLAGKETQYF; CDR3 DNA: TGCGCCAGCAGCTTGGCCGCTTCCCGACTAGCGGGGAAAGAGACCCAGTACTTC
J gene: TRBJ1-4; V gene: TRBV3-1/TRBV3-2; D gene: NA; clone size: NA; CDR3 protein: CASSQDPRVANEKLFF; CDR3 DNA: TGTGCCAGCAGCCAAGATCCCCGGGTAGCGAATGAAAAACTGTTTTTT
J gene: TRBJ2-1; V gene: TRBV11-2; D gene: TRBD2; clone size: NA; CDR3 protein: CASSLTSGVRNEQFF; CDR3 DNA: TGTGCCAGCAGCTTAACTAGCGGGGTTAGGAATGAGCAGTTCTTC
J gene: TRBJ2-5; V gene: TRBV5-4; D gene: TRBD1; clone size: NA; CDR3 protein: CASSNPGQGKTQYF; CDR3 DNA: TGTGCCAGCAGCAACCCGGGACAGGGAAAGACCCAGTACTTC
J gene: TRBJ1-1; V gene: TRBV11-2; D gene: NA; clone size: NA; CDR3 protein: CASSLAREPTEAFF; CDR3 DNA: TGTGCCAGCAGCTTAGCGCGGGAACCCACTGAAGCTTTCTTT
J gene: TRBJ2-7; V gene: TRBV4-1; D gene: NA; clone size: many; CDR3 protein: CASSQAPGVRPYYYEQYF; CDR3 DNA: TGCGCCAGCAGCCAAGCCCCCGGTGTGAGGCCGTACTACTACGAGCAGTACTTC
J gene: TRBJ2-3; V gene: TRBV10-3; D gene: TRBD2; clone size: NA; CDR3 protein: CAISSGGLGRPDTQYF; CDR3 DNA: TGTGCCATCAGCTCCGGGGGACTAGGTAGGCCAGATACGCAGTATTTT
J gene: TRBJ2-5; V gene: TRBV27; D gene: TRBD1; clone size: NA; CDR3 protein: CASSFRQGSETQYF; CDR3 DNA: TGTGCCAGCAGTTTCCGACAGGGGAGTGAGACCCAGTACTTC
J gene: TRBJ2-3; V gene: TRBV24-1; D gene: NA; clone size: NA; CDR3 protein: CATSAPTGIRTDTQYF; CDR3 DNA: TGTGCCACCAGTGCCCCGACGGGGATACGCACAGATACGCAGTATTTT
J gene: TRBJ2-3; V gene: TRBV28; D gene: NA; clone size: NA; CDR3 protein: CASSLASPDTQYF; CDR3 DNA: TGTGCCAGCAGTTTGGCTTCTCCGGATACGCAGTATTTT
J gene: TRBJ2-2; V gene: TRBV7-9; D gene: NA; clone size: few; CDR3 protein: CASSYPEAGELFF; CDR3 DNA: TGTGCCAGCAGCTATCCCGAGGCCGGGGAGCTGTTTTTT
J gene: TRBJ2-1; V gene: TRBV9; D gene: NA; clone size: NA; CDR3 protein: CASSGRRLVPWNEQFF; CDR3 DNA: TGTGCCAGCAGCGGCAGGCGACTAGTTCCGTGGAATGAGCAGTTCTTC
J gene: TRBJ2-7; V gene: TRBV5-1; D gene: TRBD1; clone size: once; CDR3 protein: CASSWGTGSGYEQYF; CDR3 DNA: TGCGCCAGCAGCTGGGGGACAGGTTCAGGCTACGAGCAGTACTTC
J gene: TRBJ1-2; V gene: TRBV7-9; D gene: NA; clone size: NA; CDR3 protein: CASSRTEGYIF; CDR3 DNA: TGTGCCAGCAGCCGGACAGAAGGCTACATCTTC
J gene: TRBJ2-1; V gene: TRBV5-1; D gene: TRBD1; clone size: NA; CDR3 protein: CASSPEGIRTDRARTLYNEQFF; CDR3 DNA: TGCGCCAGCAGCCCCGAGGGGATTCGGACGGACAGGGCACGAACTCTTTACAATGAGCAGTTCTTC
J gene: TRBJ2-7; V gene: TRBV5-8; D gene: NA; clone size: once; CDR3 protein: CASSFFVRAIPPEQYF; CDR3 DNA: TGTGCCAGCAGCTTTTTTGTGAGGGCTATCCCCCCCGAGCAGTACTTC
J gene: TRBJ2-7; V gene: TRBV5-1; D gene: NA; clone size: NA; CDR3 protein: CASSLEPGSSYEQYF; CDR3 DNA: TGCGCCAGCAGCTTGGAACCAGGGTCTTCCTACGAGCAGTACTTC
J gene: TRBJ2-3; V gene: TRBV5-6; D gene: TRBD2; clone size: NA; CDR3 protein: CASSFGGRASDTQYF; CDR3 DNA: TGTGCCAGCAGCTTTGGCGGGAGGGCATCAGATACGCAGTATTTT
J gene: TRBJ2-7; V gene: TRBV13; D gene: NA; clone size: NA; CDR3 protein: CASSLRGISYEQYF; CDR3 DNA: TGTGCCAGCAGCTTACGGGGGATTTCCTACGAGCAGTACTTC
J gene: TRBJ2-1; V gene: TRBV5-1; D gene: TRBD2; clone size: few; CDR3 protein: CASSLKTSGSKGEQFF; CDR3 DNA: TGCGCCAGCAGCTTGAAGACTAGCGGGAGTAAAGGTGAGCAGTTCTTC
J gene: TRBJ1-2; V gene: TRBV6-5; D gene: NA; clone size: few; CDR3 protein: CASRKPGFEDYTF; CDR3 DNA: TGTGCCAGCAGAAAACCGGGGTTCGAGGACTACACCTTC
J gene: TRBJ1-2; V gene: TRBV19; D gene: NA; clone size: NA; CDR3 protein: CASRDKQGKGYTF; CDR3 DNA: TGTGCCAGTAGGGATAAACAGGGAAAGGGCTACACCTTC
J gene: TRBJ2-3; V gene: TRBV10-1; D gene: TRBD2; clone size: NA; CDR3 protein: CASSDRASGRSDTQYF; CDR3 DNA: TGCGCCAGCAGTGATAGGGCTAGCGGGAGATCAGATACGCAGTATTTT
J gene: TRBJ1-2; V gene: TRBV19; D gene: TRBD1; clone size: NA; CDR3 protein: CASKTQGAYGYTF; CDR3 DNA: TGTGCCAGTAAAACGCAGGGGGCGTATGGCTACACCTTC
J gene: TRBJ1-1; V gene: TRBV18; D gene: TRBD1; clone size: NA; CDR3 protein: CASSPPQGGSEAFF; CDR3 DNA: TGTGCCAGCTCACCACCACAGGGGGGCTCTGAAGCTTTCTTT
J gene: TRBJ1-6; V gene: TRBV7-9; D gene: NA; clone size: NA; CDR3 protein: CASSFQGGKGSPLHF; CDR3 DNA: TGTGCCAGCAGCTTTCAGGGAGGGAAGGGTTCACCCCTCCACTTT
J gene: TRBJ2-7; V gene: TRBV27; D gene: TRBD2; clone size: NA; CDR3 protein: CASTPSGSTSPYEQYF; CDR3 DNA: TGTGCCAGCACCCCTAGCGGGAGCACATCCCCCTACGAGCAGTACTTC
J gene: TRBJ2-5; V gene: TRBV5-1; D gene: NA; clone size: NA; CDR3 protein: CASSLGQIFIQETQYF; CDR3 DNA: TGCGCCAGCAGCTTGGGGCAGATATTTATCCAAGAGACCCAGTACTTC
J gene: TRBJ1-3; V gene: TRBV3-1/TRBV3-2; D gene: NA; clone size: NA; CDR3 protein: CASSPRDTSGNTIYF; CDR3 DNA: TGTGCCAGCAGCCCACGGGACACCTCTGGAAACACCATATATTTT
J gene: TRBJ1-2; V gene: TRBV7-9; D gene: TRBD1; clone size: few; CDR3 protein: CASSQGLGTGGYGYTF; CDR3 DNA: TGTGCCAGCAGCCAGGGACTTGGGACAGGCGGCTATGGCTACACCTTC
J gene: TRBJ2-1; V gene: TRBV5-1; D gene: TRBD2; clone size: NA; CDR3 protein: CASSRGLAGVFVNEQFF; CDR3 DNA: TGCGCCAGCAGCCGAGGACTAGCGGGAGTCTTTGTGAATGAGCAGTTCTTC
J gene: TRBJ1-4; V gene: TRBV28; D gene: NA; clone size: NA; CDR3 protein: CASSLLDRRNEKLFF; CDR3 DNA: TGTGCCAGCAGTTTATTAGACAGGAGGAATGAAAAACTGTTTTTT
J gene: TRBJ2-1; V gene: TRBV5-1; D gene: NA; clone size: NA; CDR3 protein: CASSLVLRASSYNEQFF; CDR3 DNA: TGCGCCAGCAGCTTGGTGTTGAGGGCGAGCTCCTACAATGAGCAGTTCTTC
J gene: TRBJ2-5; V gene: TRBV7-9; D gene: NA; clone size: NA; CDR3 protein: CASSLGGNQETQYF; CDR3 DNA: TGTGCCAGCAGCTTAGGCGGGAACCAAGAGACCCAGTACTTC
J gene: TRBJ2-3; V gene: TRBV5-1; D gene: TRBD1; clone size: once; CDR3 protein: CASSLVGQTSDTQYF; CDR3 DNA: TGCGCCAGCAGCTTGGTGGGACAGACCTCAGATACGCAGTATTTT
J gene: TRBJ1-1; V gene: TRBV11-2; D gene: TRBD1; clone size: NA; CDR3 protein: CASSLPGAGTANTEAFF; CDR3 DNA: TGTGCCAGCAGCCTCCCAGGAGCCGGGACAGCGAACACTGAAGCTTTCTTT
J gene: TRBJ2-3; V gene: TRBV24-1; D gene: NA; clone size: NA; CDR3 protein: CATSDTTGQNTDTQYF; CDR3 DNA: TGTGCCACCAGTGATACGACGGGACAAAACACAGATACGCAGTATTTT
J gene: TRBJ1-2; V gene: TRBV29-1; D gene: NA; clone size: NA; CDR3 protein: CSVESRGAWGYTF; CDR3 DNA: TGCAGCGTTGAATCTCGGGGGGCTTGGGGCTACACCTTC
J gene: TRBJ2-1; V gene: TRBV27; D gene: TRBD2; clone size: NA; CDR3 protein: CASSLILAGGHEQFF; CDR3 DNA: TGTGCCAGCAGTTTAATACTAGCGGGAGGTCATGAGCAGTTCTTC
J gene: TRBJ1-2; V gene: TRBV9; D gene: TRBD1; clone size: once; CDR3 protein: CASSGGQAYGYTF; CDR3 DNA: TGTGCCAGCAGCGGGGGACAGGCCTATGGCTACACCTTC
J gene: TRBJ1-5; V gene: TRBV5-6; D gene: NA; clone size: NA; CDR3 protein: CASSFGWEEQPQHF; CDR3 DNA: TGTGCCAGCAGCTTTGGGTGGGAGGAACAGCCCCAGCATTTT
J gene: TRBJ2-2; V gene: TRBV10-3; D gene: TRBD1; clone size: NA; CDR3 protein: CAISEQGANTGELFF; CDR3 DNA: TGTGCCATCAGTGAGCAGGGGGCGAACACCGGGGAGCTGTTTTTT
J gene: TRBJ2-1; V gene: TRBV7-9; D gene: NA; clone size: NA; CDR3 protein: CASSLYRVFYNEQFF; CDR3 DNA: TGTGCCAGCAGCTTATACAGGGTATTCTACAATGAGCAGTTCTTC
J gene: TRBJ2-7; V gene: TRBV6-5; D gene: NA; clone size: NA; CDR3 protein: CASRNLAQGHYEQYF; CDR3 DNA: TGTGCCAGCAGGAACTTAGCGCAAGGTCACTACGAGCAGTACTTC